This TCR beta chain was identified during a study of T cell responses to AZD1222 COVID-19 vaccine. TCRdb's copy holds only in-frame clones and misses some; the assay was immunoSEQ multiplex PCR. This table holds some 130,000 clones, approximately 85% found once. As concerns this clone: Its antigen is not known.

Study-level results: White British donors predominated, females outnumbered males, and clonal diversity was possibly underestimated. Baseline antibody screening turned up just a handful of seropositive AZD1222 recipients. Across spike, vaccine-associated CD4 TCRs were found, dominant at 160-218 and 743-854.

There are 14 residues in the CDR3. The receptor's source is an adult in good health. J is TRBJ2-7 and V is TRBV21-1; the tabulated D call, TRBD2, remains unverified against the DNA. TRBV21-1 is classified as a pseudogene. The specimen comprised peripheral blood, sampled on day 0 of MenACWY control vaccination. CDR3 sequence (DNA): TGTGCCAGCAGCACCGGCGGGGGTCTCGACGAGCAGTACTTC. Encoded protein: CASSTGGGLDEQYF.